This T cell receptor (beta chain) derives from a study of blood T cell repertoires in COVID-19 (dated by TCRdb to the early 2020s). Describing the broader study: Samples from collaborators originated in the United States, Italy and Spain and spanned both the acute and convalescent phases of COVID-19. The material from the prospective study consisted of cDNA or gDNA derived from T cells, B-cell-depleted T cells, or PBMCs. Subjects who had been exposed to COVID-19, were actively infected with it, or had recovered from it provided the deeply sampled blood TCRbeta repertoires that made up the dataset. The repertoires were made available in a free public database intended to serve as a resource for research on the immune response to SARS-CoV-2. The samples were drawn from two sources: the first 160 participants of the ongoing ImmuneRACE study, and about 1,300 subjects contributed by 6 global collaborators. Nearly every sample came with metadata listing a de-identified subject ID, COVID-19 status, age in years and sex. Where HLA class I and class II types were available, the types were taken from metadata supplied by the sample provider, not from assay-based typing. Beyond this particular receptor, the publication reports: The amount of clinical and demographic metadata varied by source and participant and was provided uncurated.

For this clone: There is no known antigen for this receptor. No base qualities exist here, and no much larger clone lies one base off it.

The collaborating institutions used their own protocols to collect whole blood in K2EDTA tubes. For TCRbeta analysis, collaborator samples were shipped as frozen whole blood, as isolated PBMCs, or as DNA extracted from either sample type. TCRbeta CDR3 regions were amplified from genomic DNA using the immunoSEQ Assay, a bias-controlled multiplex PCR. The original methods were these. The number of nucleated cells in each sample was estimated from the amplification of reference gene primers within the assay. To quantify the absolute abundance of each unique TCRbeta CDR3 rearrangement, sequence reads were collapsed and filtered. For each sample, productive Simpson clonality was calculated by taking the square root of Simpson's diversity index across productive rearrangements. TCRdb took this table from immuneACCESS and kept in-frame rearrangements with V and J called. Such tables lack part of the clones; where checked against another copy, unresolved V genes explain under half of the gap, and the rest is unexplained. The V and J calls and clone size were taken over from that table, and D and trimming were inferred from the DNA. This sample lists roughly 76,000 clones; around 86% were detected once. The ten most abundant clones make up 29% of the sample.

This clonotype was sampled from a woman aged 80 or over with active or convalescent COVID-19. Material: peripheral blood.

The nucleotide sequence reads as follows: TGTGCCAGCTCCCCGGCAGGGGGATTTAGCTACACCTTC. It specifies CASSPAGGFSYTF. Rearrangement joined TRBV9 to TRBJ1-2; 7 of the junction bases match TRBD1. CDR1 and CDR2 are drawn from the germline V gene: SGDLS, YYNGEE. After removal of 7 bases from V and 9 bases from J, the junction retains 12 bases not matched to a gene. Counted from cysteine to phenylalanine, this CDR3 has 13 amino acids. Only CDR3 DNA is held: 39 bases, read in frame from base 1.